Each of the 2 T cell receptor beta chains below was sequenced from the same sample in a study of T-cell reconstitution after alpha-beta-depleted transplantation in children. During its preparation, the TCRbeta library received unique molecular identifiers. TCRdb reprocessed the PCR reads via MiXCR and lists one record per CDR3 protein. The sample lists approximately 430,000 distinct CDR3 sequences; roughly 15% were seen once. This specimen was PBMCs, mostly from graft donor cells, taken 360 days after TCRalphabeta/CD19-depleted stem cell transplant. The receptors stem from a boy less than two years old who had a stem cell transplant for Wiskott-Aldrich syndrome, so the T cells may come from the graft donor.

This clonotype was counted between two and nine times. The chain has TRBV30 and TRBJ2-5, with D hard to call. V dropped 0 bases and J dropped 3 bases, with 2 bases sitting between them. The V gene's germline CDR1 is GTSNPN and CDR2 SVGIG (reference sequence). The CDR3 spans 11 residues. CDR3 in DNA: TGTGCCTGGAGTGTAAAAGAGACCCAGTACTTC. This encodes CAWSVKETQYF.

This clonotype has a count of ten or more. The chain has TRBV5-1 and TRBJ2-5; D unresolved. With 0 bases removed from V and 3 bases from J, the gap between germline ends came to 9 bases. From germline, CDR1 is SGHRS and CDR2 YFSETQ. The CDR3 extends over 14 amino acids. CDR3 in DNA: TGCGCCAGCAGCTTGGAGGGTGGAAAAGAGACCCAGTACTTC. Its translation is CASSLEGGKETQYF. Full variable domain (remainder filled in from reference TRBV5-1 and TRBJ2-5): KAGVTQTPRYLIKTRGQQVTLSCSPISGHRSVSWYQQTPGQGLQFLFEYFSETQRNKGNFPGRFSGRQFSNSRSEMNVSTLELGDSALYLCASSLEGGKETQYFGPGTRLLVL.